The 19 T cell receptor beta chains in this list originate from one sample, sequenced in a study of cytomegalovirus exposure and HLA in healthy donors. The PCR used 60 Vbeta and 13 Jbeta primers. Method: immunoSEQ multiplex PCR; TCRdb's copy keeps in-frame clones and lacks some. The sample holds approximately 130,000 clones, about four fifths seen once. Sequenced material: PBMCs. The receptor set was obtained from a man aged 25-45 years in good health and CMV-seronegative.

In its sample, this clone was seen a few times. J is TRBJ2-3 and V is TRBV6-1; TRBD2 is a possible D gene (7 bases). CDR1 is MNHNS and CDR2 is SASEGT in the germline V gene. Trimming took 1 base from V and 4 from J, leaving 18 bases between them. This CDR3 is built from 17 residues. As DNA, the CDR3 is TGTGCCAGCAGTGAAGACCCCTGGGCGGGGGCCGCAGATACGCAGTATTTT. It codes for CASSEDPWAGAADTQYF.

V and J are TRBV5-5 and TRBJ2-3; D might be TRBD1 (5 bases). CDR1 is SGHKS, CDR2 YYEKEE, per germline (reference sequence). Trimming removed 2 bases at V and 6 bases at J, with 7 bases between. There are 12 residues in the CDR3. CDR3 DNA sequence: TGTGCCAGCAGCTTAGGGGTGGATACGCAGTATTTT. Amino acid sequence: CASSLGVDTQYF.

This chain links TRBV27 with TRBJ1-2, with 7 bases lining up with TRBD1. This CDR3 comprises 15 residues. Trimming removed 3 bases from V and 8 bases from J; junction bases left unmatched: 12. Germline V gene lookup returns CDR1 MNHEY and CDR2 SMNVEV (reference sequence). The CDR3 protein is CASSFDRDRLFGYTF. CDR3 in DNA: TGTGCCAGCAGTTTCGACCGGGACAGACTATTCGGCTACACCTTC.

Comment on this clone: Other DNA sequences of this sample code for an identical CDR3. The CDR3: CASSLRSSYNSPLHF. In DNA, the CDR3 is TGTGCCAGCAGCTTACGGTCCTCCTATAATTCACCCCTCCACTTT. V gene TRBV7-2 combines with J gene TRBJ1-6; D not resolved. The CDR3 consists of 15 residues. The germline CDR1 and CDR2 sequences are SGHTA and FQGNSA. V lost 2 bases and J 0 bases, leaving 5 bases between the germline ends.

The rearrangement uses TRBV9 and TRBJ2-2, with TRBD2 identical over 9 bases. This CDR3 has 15 amino acids. CDR1 and CDR2 (germline): SGDLS, YYNGEE. J gave up 5 bases and V 3 bases, and 5 bases lay outside the gene matches. This CDR3 is CASSARTSETGELFF. The CDR3, as DNA: TGTGCCAGCAGCGCCCGGACTAGCGAAACCGGGGAGCTGTTTTTT.

In DNA form, the CDR3 reads TGTGCCAGCAGTTTAACTGTCGGCGGGCAGGGAGGATCCGGGGAGCTGTTTTTT. This translates into CASSLTVGGQGGSGELFF. The chain couples TRBV28 to TRBJ2-2; D may be TRBD2 (6 bases). From germline, CDR1 is MDHEN and CDR2 SYDVKM. V lost 2 bases to trimming and J lost 6 bases, with 22 bases between them. The CDR3 runs to 18 residues.

The J gene is TRBJ2-7, the V gene TRBV11-3; 10 nucleotides line up with TRBD2. The CDR3 spans 15 residues. V was pared by 5 bases and J by 2 bases, with 6 bases of the junction left unmatched. Germline V gives CDR1 SGHNT, CDR2 YENEEA. This CDR3 is CASSQGLAEPYEQYF. CDR3 coding DNA: TGTGCCAGCAGCCAAGGACTAGCGGAGCCCTACGAGCAGTACTTC. Together with reference TRBV11-3 and TRBJ2-7, the CDR3 gives the full variable domain: EAGVVQSPRYKIIEKKQPVAFWCNPISGHNTLYWYLQNLGQGPELLIRYENEEAVDDSQLPKDRFSAERLKGVDSTLKIQPAELGDSAVYLCASSQGLAEPYEQYFGPGTRLTVT.

The rearrangement uses TRBV9 and TRBJ1-1, with 7 nucleotides matching TRBD1. Germline loops: CDR1 SGDLS, CDR2 YYNGEE. CDR3 length equals 14 residues. V lost 4 bases to trimming and J lost 0 bases; unmatched junction nucleotides: 3. The CDR3 DNA reads as TGTGCCAGCAGCAGACAGGGAGTGAACACTGAAGCTTTCTTT. Translating it yields CASSRQGVNTEAFF.

The V gene is TRBV7-9, the J gene TRBJ1-1; D not certain. CDR3 length equals 14 residues. V was pared by 1 base and J by 4 bases, with 10 bases between. Germline V gene lookup returns CDR1 SEHNR and CDR2 FQNEAQ (reference sequence). CDR3 bases: TGTGCCAGCAGCTTAGTGGAGGGATCCACTGAAGCTTTCTTT. As protein: CASSLVEGSTEAFF.

The chain employs TRBV9 and TRBJ2-1, with D perhaps matching TRBD2 (6 bases). Germline V gives CDR1 SGDLS, CDR2 YYNGEE. Trimming shortened V by 0 bases and J by 8 bases, and 12 bases separated the two germline ends. CDR3 length: 14 amino acids. The CDR3 protein is CASSVEGLIDEQFF. CDR3 in DNA: TGTGCCAGCAGCGTAGAGGGACTTATCGATGAGCAGTTCTTC. Full variable domain (rest looked up from reference TRBV9 and TRBJ2-1): DSGVTQTPKHLITATGQRVTLRCSPRSGDLSVYWYQQSLDQGLQFLIQYYNGEERAKGNILERFSAQQFPDLHSELNLSSLELGDSALYFCASSVEGLIDEQFFGPGTRLTVL.

This clone was counted a few times. This chain connects TRBV10-2 to TRBJ2-1, with D possibly TRBD1 on 5 matching bases. Per germline, CDR1 WSHSY and CDR2 SAAADI. The ends were cut back, 5 bases at V and 6 bases at J, with 20 bases in the middle. This CDR3 comprises 16 residues. The CDR3 loop reads CASSTALGVPGNEQFF. CDR3 nucleotides: TGCGCCAGCAGTACAGCCTTAGGGGTTCCCGGCAATGAGCAGTTCTTC.

The rearrangement joins TRBV4-1 to TRBJ1-5, with TRBD1 as a possible D gene (6 bases). This CDR3 is built from 15 residues. Germline-derived CDR1 and CDR2 are MGHRA and YSYEKL. Between the trimmed V and J ends, which lost 0 bases and 7 bases, there was a span of 13 bases. The CDR3 loop is CASSQESGVKQPQHF. The CDR3 DNA reads TGCGCCAGCAGCCAAGAATCAGGGGTAAAGCAGCCCCAGCATTTT.

The chain is built from TRBV6-6 and TRBJ1-5; 7 positions agree with TRBD1. The germline gives CDR1 MNHNY, CDR2 SVGAGI (reference sequence). This CDR3 is 15 amino acids long. V dropped 2 bases and J dropped 4; count of bases not matched to a gene: 5. The CDR3 DNA reads as TGTGCCAGCAGTTACACGGGACAGTCGAATCAGCCCCAGCATTTT. Its translation: CASSYTGQSNQPQHF.

The chain carries TRBV5-4 and TRBJ2-2; 13 nucleotides line up with TRBD2. This CDR3 has 16 residues. Per germline, CDR1 SGHNT and CDR2 YYREEE (reference sequence). V lost 4 bases to trimming and J lost 7 bases; unmatched junction nucleotides: 7. The CDR3 reads CASSRRTSGSGGELFF. The CDR3 DNA follows: TGTGCCAGCAGCCGACGGACTAGCGGGAGTGGCGGGGAGCTGTTTTTT.

The chain carries TRBV28 and TRBJ2-3, with D possibly TRBD2 on 6 matching bases. The CDR3 has 15 amino acids. The V gene's germline CDR1 is MDHEN and CDR2 SYDVKM. V lost 4 bases and J 2 bases, leaving 13 bases between the germline ends. In nucleotides, the CDR3 is TGTGCCAGCAGTTCAAATGGAGGGGCCACAGATACGCAGTATTTT. It is translated as CASSSNGGATDTQYF.

The rearrangement links TRBV9 to TRBJ1-2; 9 nucleotides agree with TRBD1. The germline gives CDR1 SGDLS, CDR2 YYNGEE. There are 19 residues in the CDR3. V lost 0 bases, J lost 0 bases, and 12 bases stayed unmatched. The CDR3 sequence: CASSVGRDRVKGTNYGYTF. CDR3 in DNA: TGTGCCAGCAGCGTAGGTCGGGACAGGGTAAAGGGCACTAACTATGGCTACACCTTC.

The chain has TRBV5-1 and TRBJ2-3; 10 positions agree with TRBD2. CDR1 SGHRS and CDR2 YFSETQ come from the germline V gene. The length of the CDR3 is 17 residues. J lost 0 bases, V lost 2 bases, and 6 bases had no gene match. The CDR3 is CASSFELAGSSTDTQYF. The CDR3 nucleotides read TGCGCCAGCAGCTTTGAACTAGCGGGGTCTAGCACAGATACGCAGTATTTT.

This clone was seen only once. The CDR3 loop is CASSLFLAFGKLFF. The CDR3 nucleotides read TGTGCCAGCAGCTTGTTCCTGGCTTTTGGAAAACTGTTTTTT. This sequence joins TRBV5-8 and TRBJ1-4; D ambiguous. The CDR3 covers 14 residues. CDR1 is SGHTS and CDR2 is YDEGEE in the germline V gene. The germline V and J ends were trimmed by 1 base and 10 bases, with 14 bases remaining between them.

The chain uses TRBV30 and TRBJ1-2; D may be TRBD1 (5 bases). Trimming pared 5 bases from V and 9 bases from J, leaving 19 bases between. Looked up from germline, CDR1 is GTSNPN and CDR2 is SVGIG (reference sequence). The CDR3 loop spans 13 amino acids. CDR3 sequence: CAWDKRQGESYTF. CDR3 DNA sequence: TGTGCCTGGGACAAACGGCAGGGCGAGAGCTACACCTTC.